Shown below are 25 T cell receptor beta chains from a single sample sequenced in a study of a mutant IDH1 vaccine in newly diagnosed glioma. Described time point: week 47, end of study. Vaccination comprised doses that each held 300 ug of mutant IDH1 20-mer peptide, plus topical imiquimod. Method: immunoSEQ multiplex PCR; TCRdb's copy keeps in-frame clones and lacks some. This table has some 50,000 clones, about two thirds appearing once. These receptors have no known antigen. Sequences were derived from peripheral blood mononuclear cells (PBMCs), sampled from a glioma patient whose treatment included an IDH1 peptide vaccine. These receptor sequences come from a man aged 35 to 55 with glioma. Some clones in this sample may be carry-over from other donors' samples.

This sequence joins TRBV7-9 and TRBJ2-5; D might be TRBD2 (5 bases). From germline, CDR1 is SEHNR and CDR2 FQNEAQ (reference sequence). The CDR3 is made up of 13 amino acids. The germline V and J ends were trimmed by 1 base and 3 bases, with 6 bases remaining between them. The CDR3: CASSLGAEETQYF. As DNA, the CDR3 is TGTGCCAGCAGCTTAGGAGCGGAAGAGACCCAGTACTTC.

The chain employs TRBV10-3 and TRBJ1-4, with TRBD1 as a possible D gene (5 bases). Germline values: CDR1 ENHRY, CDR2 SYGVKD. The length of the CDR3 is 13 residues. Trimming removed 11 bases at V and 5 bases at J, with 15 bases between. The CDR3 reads CAAGTPPNEKLFF. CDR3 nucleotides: TGTGCCGCCGGGACCCCACCGAATGAAAAACTGTTTTTT.

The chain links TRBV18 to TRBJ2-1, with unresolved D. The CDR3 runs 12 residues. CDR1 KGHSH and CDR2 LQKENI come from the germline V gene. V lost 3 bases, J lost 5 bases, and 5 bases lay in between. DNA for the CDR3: TGTGCCAGCTCACCGCGCGACAATGAGCAGTTCTTC. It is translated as CASSPRDNEQFF. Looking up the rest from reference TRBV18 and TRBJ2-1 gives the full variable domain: NAGVMQNPRHLVRRRGQEARLRCSPMKGHSHVYWYRQLPEEGLKFMVYLQKENIIDESGMPKERFSAEFPKEGPSILRIQQVVRGDSAAYFCASSPRDNEQFFGPGTRLTVL.

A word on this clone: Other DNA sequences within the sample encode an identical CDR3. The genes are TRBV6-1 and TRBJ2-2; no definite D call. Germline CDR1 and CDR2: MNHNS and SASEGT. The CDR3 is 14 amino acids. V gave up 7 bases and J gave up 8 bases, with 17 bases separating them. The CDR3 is CASMERLSLGELFF. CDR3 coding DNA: TGTGCCAGCATGGAACGATTAAGCCTTGGGGAGCTGTTTTTT.

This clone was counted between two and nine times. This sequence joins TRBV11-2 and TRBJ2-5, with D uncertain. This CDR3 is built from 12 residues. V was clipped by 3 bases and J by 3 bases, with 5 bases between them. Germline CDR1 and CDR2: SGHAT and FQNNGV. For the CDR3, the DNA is TGTGCCAGCAGCTTGGCAGAAGAGACCCAGTACTTC. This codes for CASSLAEETQYF.

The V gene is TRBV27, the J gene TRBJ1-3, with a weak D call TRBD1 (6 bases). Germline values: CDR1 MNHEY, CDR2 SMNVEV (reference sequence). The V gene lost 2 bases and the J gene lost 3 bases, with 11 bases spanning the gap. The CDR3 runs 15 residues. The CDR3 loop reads CASSLRGASGNTIYF. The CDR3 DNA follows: TGTGCCAGCAGTTTAAGGGGGGCTAGTGGAAACACCATATATTTT.

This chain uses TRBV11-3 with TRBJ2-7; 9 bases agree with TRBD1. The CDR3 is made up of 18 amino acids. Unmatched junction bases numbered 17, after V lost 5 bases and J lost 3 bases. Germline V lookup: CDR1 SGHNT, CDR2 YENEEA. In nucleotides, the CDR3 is TGTGCCAGCAGCCCCCTGATTCGGGACAGGGCACCCTACTACGAGCAGTACTTC. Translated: CASSPLIRDRAPYYEQYF.

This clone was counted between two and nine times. The CDR3 DNA is TGCGCCAGCAGCCGTGAAGGGGATATTAACTATGGCTACACCTTC. It encodes CASSREGDINYGYTF. The chain uses TRBV4-1 and TRBJ1-2, with a tentative D call TRBD1 (5 bases). V was cut by 4 bases and J by 1 base, with 13 bases left in between. Germline CDR1 and CDR2: MGHRA and YSYEKL. CDR3 length: 15 amino acids.

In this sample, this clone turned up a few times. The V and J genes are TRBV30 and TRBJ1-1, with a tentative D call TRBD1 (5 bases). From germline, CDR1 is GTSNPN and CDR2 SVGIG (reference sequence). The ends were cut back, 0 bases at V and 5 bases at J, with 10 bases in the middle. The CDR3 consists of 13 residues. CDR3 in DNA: TGTGCCTGGAGTGTACTGCGACAGACTGAAGCTTTCTTT. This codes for CAWSVLRQTEAFF.

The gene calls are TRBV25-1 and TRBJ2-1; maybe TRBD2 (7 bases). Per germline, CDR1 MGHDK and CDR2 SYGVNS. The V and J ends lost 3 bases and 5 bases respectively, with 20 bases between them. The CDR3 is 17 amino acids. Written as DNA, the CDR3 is TGTGCCAGCAGTGATTTGGGGACGGGGGGCTCAGACAATGAGCAGTTCTTC. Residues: CASSDLGTGGSDNEQFF. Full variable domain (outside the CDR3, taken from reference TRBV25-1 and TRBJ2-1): EADIYQTPRYLVIGTGKKITLECSQTMGHDKMYWYQQDPGMELHLIHYSYGVNSTEKGDLSSESTVSRIRTEHFPLTLESARPSHTSQYLCASSDLGTGGSDNEQFFGPGTRLTVL.

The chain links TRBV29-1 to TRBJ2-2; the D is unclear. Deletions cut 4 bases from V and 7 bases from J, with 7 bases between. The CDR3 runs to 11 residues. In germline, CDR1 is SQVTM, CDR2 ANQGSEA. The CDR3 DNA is TGCAGCGTTGTAGGGAACGGGGAGCTGTTTTTT. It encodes CSVVGNGELFF.

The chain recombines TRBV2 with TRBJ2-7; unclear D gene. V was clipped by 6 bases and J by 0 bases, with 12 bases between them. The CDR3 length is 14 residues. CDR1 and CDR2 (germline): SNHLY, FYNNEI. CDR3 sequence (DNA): TGTGCCAGCAGCCGAAAAACGAGCTCCTACGAGCAGTACTTC. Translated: CASSRKTSSYEQYF.

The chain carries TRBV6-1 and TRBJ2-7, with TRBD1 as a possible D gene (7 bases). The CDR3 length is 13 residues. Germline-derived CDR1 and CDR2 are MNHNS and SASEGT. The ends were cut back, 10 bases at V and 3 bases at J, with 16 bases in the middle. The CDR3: CAIMRDSGYEQYF. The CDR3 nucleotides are TGTGCCATCATGCGGGACAGCGGCTACGAGCAGTACTTC.

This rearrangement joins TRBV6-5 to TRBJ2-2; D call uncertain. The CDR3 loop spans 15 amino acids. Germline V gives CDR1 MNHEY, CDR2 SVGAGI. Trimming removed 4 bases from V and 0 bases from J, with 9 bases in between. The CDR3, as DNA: TGTGCCAGCAGTTCCGGCAGCGCGAACACCGGGGAGCTGTTTTTT. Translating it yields CASSSGSANTGELFF.

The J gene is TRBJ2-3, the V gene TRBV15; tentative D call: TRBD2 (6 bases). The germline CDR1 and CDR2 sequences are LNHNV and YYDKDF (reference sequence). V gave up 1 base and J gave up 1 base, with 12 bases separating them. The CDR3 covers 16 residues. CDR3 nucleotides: TGTGCCACCAGCAGAGTCGCGGCGGGGCGCACAGATACGCAGTATTTT. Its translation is CATSRVAAGRTDTQYF. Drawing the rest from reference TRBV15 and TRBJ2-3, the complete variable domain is DAMVIQNPRYQVTQFGKPVTLSCSQTLNHNVMYWYQQKSSQAPKLLFHYYDKDFNNEADTPDNFQSRRPNTSFCFLDIRSPGLGDTAMYLCATSRVAAGRTDTQYFGPGTRLTVL.

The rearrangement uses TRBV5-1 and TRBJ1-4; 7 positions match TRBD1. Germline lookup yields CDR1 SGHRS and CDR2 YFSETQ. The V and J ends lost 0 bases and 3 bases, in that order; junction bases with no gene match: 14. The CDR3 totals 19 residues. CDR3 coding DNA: TGCGCCAGCAGCTTGGCATTGAGGACAGGCGAAGGGGCTAATGAAAAACTGTTTTTT. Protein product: CASSLALRTGEGANEKLFF.

CDR3 protein: CASSVGLSGTDTQYF. Here the CDR3 DNA reads TGCGCCAGCAGCGTCGGACTTTCTGGCACAGATACGCAGTATTTT. The rearrangement uses TRBV5-1 and TRBJ2-3, with D perhaps TRBD2 (5 bases). The CDR3 loop spans 15 amino acids. V lost 4 bases and J 1 base, leaving 13 bases between the germline ends. The germline V gene encodes CDR1 SGHRS and CDR2 YFSETQ.

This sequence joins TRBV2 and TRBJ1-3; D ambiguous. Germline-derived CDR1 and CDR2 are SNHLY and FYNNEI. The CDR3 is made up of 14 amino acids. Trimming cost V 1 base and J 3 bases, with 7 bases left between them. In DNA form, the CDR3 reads TGTGCCAGCAGTGAAGTGGGAAGTGGAAACACCATATATTTT. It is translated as CASSEVGSGNTIYF.

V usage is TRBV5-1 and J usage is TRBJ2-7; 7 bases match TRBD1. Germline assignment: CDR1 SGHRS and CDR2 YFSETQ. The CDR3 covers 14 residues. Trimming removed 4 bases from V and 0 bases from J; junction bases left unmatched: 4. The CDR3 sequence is CASSAGTASYEQYF. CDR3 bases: TGCGCCAGCAGCGCCGGGACAGCCTCCTACGAGCAGTACTTC.

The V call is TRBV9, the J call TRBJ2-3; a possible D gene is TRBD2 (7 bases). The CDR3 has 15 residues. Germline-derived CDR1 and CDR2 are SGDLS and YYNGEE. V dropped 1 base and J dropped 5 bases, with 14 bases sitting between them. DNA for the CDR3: TGTGCCAGCAGCGTACAAGGGGGGGCGGGAGATACGCAGTATTTT. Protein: CASSVQGGAGDTQYF.

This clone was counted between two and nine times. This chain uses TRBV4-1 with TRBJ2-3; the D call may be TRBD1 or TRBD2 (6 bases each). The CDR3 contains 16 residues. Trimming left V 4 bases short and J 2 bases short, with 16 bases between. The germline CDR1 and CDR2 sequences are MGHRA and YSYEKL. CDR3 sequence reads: CASSPEWGAYTDTQYF. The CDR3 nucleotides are TGCGCCAGCAGCCCGGAATGGGGGGCTTACACAGATACGCAGTATTTT.

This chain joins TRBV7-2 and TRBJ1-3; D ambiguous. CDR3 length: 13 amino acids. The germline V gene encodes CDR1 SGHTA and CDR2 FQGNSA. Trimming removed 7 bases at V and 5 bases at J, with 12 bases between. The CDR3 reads CASTIGPRNTIYF. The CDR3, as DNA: TGTGCCAGCACCATAGGGCCGCGAAACACCATATATTTT. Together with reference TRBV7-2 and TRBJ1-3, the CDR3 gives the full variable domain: GAGVSQSPSNKVTEKGKDVELRCDPISGHTALYWYRQSLGQGLEFLIYFQGNSAPDKSGLPSDRFSAERTGGSVSTLTIQRTQQEDSAVYLCASTIGPRNTIYFGEGSWLTVV.

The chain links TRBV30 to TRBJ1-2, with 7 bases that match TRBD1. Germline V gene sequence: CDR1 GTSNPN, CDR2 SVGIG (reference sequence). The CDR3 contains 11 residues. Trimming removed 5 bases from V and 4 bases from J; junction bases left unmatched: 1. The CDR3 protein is CAWWDSYGYTF. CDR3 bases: TGTGCCTGGTGGGACAGCTATGGCTACACCTTC.

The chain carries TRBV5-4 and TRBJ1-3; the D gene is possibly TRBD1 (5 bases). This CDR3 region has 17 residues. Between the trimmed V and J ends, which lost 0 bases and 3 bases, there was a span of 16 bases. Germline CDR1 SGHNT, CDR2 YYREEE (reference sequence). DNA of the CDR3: TGTGCCAGCAGCTTGGGGGACCAGGGTGGGATTGGAAACACCATATATTTT. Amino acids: CASSLGDQGGIGNTIYF.

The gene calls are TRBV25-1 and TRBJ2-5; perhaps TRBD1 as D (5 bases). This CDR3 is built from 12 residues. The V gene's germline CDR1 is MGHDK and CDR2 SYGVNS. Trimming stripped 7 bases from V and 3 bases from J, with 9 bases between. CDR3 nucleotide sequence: TGTGCCAGCACAGGGCTTGAAGAGACCCAGTACTTC. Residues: CASTGLEETQYF.